Below, one T cell receptor beta chain is given with its context. The antigen remains undetermined. Diagnoses were made from clinical symptoms, serum measures (thyroxine and TRAb), thyroid ultrasound and orbital computed tomography. The data belong to a study of T cells in Graves' hyperthyroidism and ophthalmopathy. Whole-study results and caveats: The blood repertoire included most of the expanded thyroid clonotypes above 0.001. Stable hyperthyroidism and ophthalmopathy were separated using 13 V-J signatures.

Amplification of TCR beta CDR3 regions used RNA as the template. The HTBI primer set was used in a first-round RT-PCR of the TCR CDR3. Each CDR3 protein gets one entry after TCRdb re-called the multiplex PCR reads with MiXCR. The repertoire has more than 500,000 distinct CDR3 sequences, about 43% of them found once; the top ten carry 15% to 20%. The sequence derives from an adult woman with Graves' disease, either hyperthyroidism or ophthalmopathy (not recorded which). The material sequenced was peripheral blood or thyroid tissue (not recorded which).

The CDR3 region is CASRLVWEHF. The CDR3 DNA reads TGTGCCAGCAGACTAGTCTGGGAGCATTTT. The chain combines TRBV2 with TRBJ1-5, with unresolved D. CDR1 and CDR2 from the germline V gene are SNHLY and FYNNEI. Trimming took 6 bases from V and 14 from J, leaving 11 bases between them. CDR3 length equals 10 residues.